The entry below describes one T cell receptor beta chain. What it binds is not known. Primers for the PCR totalled 60 Vbeta and 13 Jbeta. Sequenced by immunoSEQ multiplex PCR; TCRdb stores in-frame clones only, minus some. Of 35,000 to 45,000 clones detected, approximately 91% appear once; the ten largest clones hold approximately 2.4%. The CDR3 extends over 16 amino acids. Germline CDR1 reads SGHAT; CDR2 reads FQDESV (reference sequence). After removal of 4 bases from V and 9 bases from J, the junction contained 8 bases not matched to a gene. The data were taken from a study of cytomegalovirus exposure and HLA in healthy donors. Broader study findings: It was reported in a later analysis that an Asian-associated ancestry cluster showed fewer N-insertions than the approximately 700-donor mean. When analyzed later, a missense DCLRE1C variant was found to be linked to TCR beta V- and J-gene trimming.

Sequencing was done on a sample of PBMCs. The chain links TRBV11-1 to TRBJ2-1; 14 nucleotides match TRBD2. This clonotype was obtained from a woman under 30 in good health and CMV-seronegative. The chain's CDR3 is CASSSEGLAGAGEQFF. The CDR3 nucleotides are TGTGCCAGCAGCTCAGAGGGACTAGCGGGAGCAGGTGAGCAGTTCTTC. Full variable domain (missing parts from reference TRBV11-1 and TRBJ2-1): EAEVAQSPRYKITEKSQAVAFWCDPISGHATLYWYRQILGQGPELLVQFQDESVVDDSQLPKDRFSAERLKGVDSTLKIQPAELGDSAMYLCASSSEGLAGAGEQFFGPGTRLTVL.